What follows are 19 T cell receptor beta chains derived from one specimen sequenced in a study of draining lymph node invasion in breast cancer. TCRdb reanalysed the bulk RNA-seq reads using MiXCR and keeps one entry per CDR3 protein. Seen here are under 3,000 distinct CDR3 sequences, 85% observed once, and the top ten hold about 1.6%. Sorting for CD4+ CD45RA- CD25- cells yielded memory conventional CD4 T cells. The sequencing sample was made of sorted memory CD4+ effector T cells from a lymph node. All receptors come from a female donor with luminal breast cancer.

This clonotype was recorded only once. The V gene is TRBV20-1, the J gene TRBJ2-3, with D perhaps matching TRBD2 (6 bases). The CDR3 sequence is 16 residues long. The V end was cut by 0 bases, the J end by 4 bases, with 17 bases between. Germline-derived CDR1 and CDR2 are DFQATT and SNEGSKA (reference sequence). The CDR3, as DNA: TGCAGTGCTAGAGATGTTTCGCGGGGAACGGCAGATACGCAGTATTTT. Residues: CSARDVSRGTADTQYF.

CDR3 nucleotides: TGTGCCAGCAGTTACTCGATGGCAGGGGCAGGAAACACCATATATTTT. Encoded protein: CASSYSMAGAGNTIYF. This rearrangement joins TRBV6-5 to TRBJ1-3; possibly TRBD1 for D (6 bases). From germline, CDR1 is MNHEY and CDR2 SVGAGI. The CDR3 is made up of 16 amino acids. V was pared by 0 bases and J by 4 bases, with 13 bases between.

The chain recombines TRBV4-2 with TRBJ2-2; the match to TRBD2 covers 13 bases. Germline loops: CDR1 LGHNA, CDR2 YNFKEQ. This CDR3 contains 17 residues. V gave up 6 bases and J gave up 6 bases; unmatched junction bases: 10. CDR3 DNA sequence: TGTGCCAGCAGTCGGACTAGCGGGGGACCGGAGGCCGGGGAGCTGTTTTTT. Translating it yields CASSRTSGGPEAGELFF.

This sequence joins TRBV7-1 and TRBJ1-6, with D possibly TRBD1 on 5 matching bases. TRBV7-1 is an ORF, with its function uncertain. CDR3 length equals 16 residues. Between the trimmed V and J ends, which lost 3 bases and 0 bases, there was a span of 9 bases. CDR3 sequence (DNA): TGTGCCAGCAGCTCCGGGGCGGGCTCCTATAATTCACCCCTCCACTTT. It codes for CASSSGAGSYNSPLHF.

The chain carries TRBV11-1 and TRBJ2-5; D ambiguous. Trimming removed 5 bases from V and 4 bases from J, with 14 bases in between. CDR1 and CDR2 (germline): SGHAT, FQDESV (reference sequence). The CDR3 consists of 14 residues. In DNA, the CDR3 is TGTGCCAGCAGCAGCCAGGCCCGGCCAGAGACCCAGTACTTC. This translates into CASSSQARPETQYF.

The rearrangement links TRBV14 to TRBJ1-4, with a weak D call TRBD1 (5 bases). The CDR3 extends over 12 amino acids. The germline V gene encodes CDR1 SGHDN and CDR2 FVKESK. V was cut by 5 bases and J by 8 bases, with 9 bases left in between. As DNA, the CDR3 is TGTGCCAGCAGCTACGGGGGAGAAAAACTGTTTTTT. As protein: CASSYGGEKLFF.

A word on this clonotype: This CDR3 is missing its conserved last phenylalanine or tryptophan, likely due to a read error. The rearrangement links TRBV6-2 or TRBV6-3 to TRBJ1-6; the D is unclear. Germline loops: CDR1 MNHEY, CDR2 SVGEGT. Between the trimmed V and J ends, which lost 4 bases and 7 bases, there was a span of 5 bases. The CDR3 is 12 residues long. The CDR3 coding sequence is TGTGCCAGCAGTTTAGAGAATTCACCCCTCCACGTT. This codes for CASSLENSPLHV.

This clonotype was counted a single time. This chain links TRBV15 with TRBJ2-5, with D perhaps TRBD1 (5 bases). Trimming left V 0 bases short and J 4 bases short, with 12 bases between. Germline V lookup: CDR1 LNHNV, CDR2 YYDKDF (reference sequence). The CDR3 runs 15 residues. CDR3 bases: TGTGCCACCAGCAGAGATCAGGGCGTGGGAGAGACCCAGTACTTC. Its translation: CATSRDQGVGETQYF.

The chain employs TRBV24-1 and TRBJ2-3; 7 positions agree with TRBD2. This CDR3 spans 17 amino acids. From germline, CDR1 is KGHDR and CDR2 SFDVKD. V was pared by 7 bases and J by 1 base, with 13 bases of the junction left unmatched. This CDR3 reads CATSPHPGSGGTDTQYF. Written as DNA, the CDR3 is TGTGCCACCAGCCCCCACCCAGGCAGCGGGGGCACAGATACGCAGTATTTT.

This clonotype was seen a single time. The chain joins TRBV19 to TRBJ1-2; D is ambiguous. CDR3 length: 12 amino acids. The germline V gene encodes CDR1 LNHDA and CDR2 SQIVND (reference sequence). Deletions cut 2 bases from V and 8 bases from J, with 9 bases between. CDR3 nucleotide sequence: TGTGCCAGTAGTATATCTACGGGGGGCTACACCTTC. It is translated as CASSISTGGYTF.

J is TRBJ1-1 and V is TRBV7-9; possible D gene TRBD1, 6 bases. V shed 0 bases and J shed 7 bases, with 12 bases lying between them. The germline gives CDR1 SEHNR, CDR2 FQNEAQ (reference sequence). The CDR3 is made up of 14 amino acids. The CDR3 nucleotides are TGTGCCAGCAGCTTAGCGCAGGGGCACAATGAAGCTTTCTTT. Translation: CASSLAQGHNEAFF.

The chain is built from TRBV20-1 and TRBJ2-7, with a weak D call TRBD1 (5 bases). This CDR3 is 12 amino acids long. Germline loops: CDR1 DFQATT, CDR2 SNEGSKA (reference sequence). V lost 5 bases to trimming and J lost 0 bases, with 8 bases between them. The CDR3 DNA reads TGCAGTGCTTACAGGAGCTCCTACGAGCAGTACTTC. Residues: CSAYRSSYEQYF.

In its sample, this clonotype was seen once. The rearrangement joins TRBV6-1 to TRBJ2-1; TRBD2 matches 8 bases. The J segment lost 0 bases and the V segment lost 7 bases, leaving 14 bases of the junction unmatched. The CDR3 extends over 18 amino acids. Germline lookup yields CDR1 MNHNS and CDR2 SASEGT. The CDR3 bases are TGTGCCAGCACCCCCCGGGCGGGGGGCCGAAGCTCCTACAATGAGCAGTTCTTC. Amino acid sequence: CASTPRAGGRSSYNEQFF.

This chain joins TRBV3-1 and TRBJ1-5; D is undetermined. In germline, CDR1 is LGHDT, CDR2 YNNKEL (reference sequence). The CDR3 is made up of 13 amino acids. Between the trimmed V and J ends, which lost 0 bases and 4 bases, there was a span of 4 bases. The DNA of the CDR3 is TGTGCCAGCAGCCAAGATTTGAATCAGCCCCAGCATTTT. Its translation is CASSQDLNQPQHF.

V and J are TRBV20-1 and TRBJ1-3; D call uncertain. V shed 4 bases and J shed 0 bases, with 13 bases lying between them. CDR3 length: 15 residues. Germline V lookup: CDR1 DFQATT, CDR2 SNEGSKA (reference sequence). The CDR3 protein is CSANGGLSSGNTIYF. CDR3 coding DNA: TGCAGTGCTAACGGCGGACTTAGCTCTGGAAACACCATATATTTT.

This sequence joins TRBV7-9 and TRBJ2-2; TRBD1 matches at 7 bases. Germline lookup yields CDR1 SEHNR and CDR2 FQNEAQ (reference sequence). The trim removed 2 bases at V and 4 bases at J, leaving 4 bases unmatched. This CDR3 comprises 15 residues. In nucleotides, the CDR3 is TGTGCCAGCAGCTTAAATTCAGGGGGCACCGGGGAGCTGTTTTTT. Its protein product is CASSLNSGGTGELFF.

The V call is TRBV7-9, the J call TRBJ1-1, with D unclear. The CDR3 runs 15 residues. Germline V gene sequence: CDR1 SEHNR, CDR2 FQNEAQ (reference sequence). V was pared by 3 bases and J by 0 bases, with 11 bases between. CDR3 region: CASSFDPGMNTEAFF. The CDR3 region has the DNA TGTGCCAGCAGCTTTGACCCGGGGATGAACACTGAAGCTTTCTTT.

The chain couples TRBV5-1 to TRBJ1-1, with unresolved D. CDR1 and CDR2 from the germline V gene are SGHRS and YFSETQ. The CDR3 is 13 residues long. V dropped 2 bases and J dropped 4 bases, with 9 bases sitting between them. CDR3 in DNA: TGCGCCAGCAGCTTCAATGAGGGCACTGAAGCTTTCTTT. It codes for CASSFNEGTEAFF.

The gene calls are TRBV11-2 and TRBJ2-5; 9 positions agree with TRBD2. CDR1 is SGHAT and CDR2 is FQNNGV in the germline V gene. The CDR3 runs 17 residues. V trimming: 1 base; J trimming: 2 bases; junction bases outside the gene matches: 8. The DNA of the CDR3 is TGTGCCAGCAGCTTAGGGTCTACTAGCGGGTATCAAGAGACCCAGTACTTC. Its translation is CASSLGSTSGYQETQYF.